The 10 T cell receptor beta chains reported below all come from one sample, sequenced in a study of CD8+CD57+ T cells in acquired aplastic anemia. CDR3 and TCR beta VDJ profiling relied on genomic DNA as the template. TCRdb fed the reads into MiXCR, producing one record per CDR3 protein. Altogether fewer than 200,000 distinct CDR3 sequences are present, roughly 50% being singletons, with the ten largest covering about 1.8%. In patients chosen for sequencing, flow cytometry had shown CD8+CD57+ cell expansion. The sample consisted of sorted CD4+, CD8+, or CD8+CD57+ T cells (not recorded which) from PBMCs. Receptor source: a human donor with aplastic anemia.

The chain couples TRBV7-6 to TRBJ2-7; no clear D. Germline V CDR1 and CDR2: SGHVS, FNYEAQ. Between the trimmed V and J ends, which lost 6 bases and 4 bases, there was a span of 13 bases. This CDR3 contains 13 residues. The CDR3 spells CASSPDGRYEQYF. The CDR3 nucleotides are TGTGCCAGCAGTCCGGACGGAAGGTACGAGCAGTACTTC.

This chain joins TRBV19 and TRBJ1-2, with TRBD1 as a possible D gene (5 bases). V was shortened by 3 bases and J by 12 bases, with 11 bases between the two germline ends. Germline lookup yields CDR1 LNHDA and CDR2 SQIVND (reference sequence). CDR3 length: 11 residues. CDR3 nucleotide sequence: TGTGCCAGTAGTATGGGCCAGGGTCACACCTTC. This encodes CASSMGQGHTF.

The V and J genes are TRBV15 and TRBJ1-5; D perhaps matches TRBD1 (6 bases). V was clipped by 11 bases and J by 4 bases, with 18 bases between them. Germline loops: CDR1 LNHNV, CDR2 YYDKDF (reference sequence). The CDR3 runs 14 residues. The chain's CDR3 is CASSGQNVNQPQHF. CDR3 DNA sequence: TGTGCCTCTTCCGGACAGAATGTTAATCAGCCCCAGCATTTT.

On this clonotype itself: The CDR3 end shows no conserved phenylalanine or tryptophan, and so a read error is likely. The V gene is TRBV20-1, the J gene TRBJ2-7; D not certain. CDR1 and CDR2 (germline): DFQATT, SNEGSKA (reference sequence). The CDR3 spans 11 residues. Trimming removed 6 bases from V and 3 bases from J, with 9 bases in between. DNA for the CDR3: TGCAGTGCCCCGGACGGCTACGAGCAGTACTGC. It codes for CSAPDGYEQYC.

The gene calls are TRBV7-2 and TRBJ2-5, with TRBD2 matching over 9 bases. This CDR3 spans 15 amino acids. J lost 6 bases, V lost 6 bases, and 11 bases had no gene match. Germline V gene data show CDR1 as SGHTA and CDR2 as FQGNSA. CDR3 residues: CASSAGGGAWQTQYF. Written as DNA, the CDR3 is TGTGCCAGCAGTGCTGGCGGGGGGGCATGGCAGACCCAGTACTTC.

The chain recombines TRBV25-1 with TRBJ2-3, with D possibly TRBD1 on 5 matching bases. Germline V CDR1 and CDR2: MGHDK, SYGVNS. This CDR3 has 13 amino acids. Trimming pared 4 bases from V and 4 bases from J, leaving 9 bases between. The CDR3 nucleotides read TGTGCCAGCAGTGTGGGGCGGTCAGATACGCAGTATTTT. This gives the protein CASSVGRSDTQYF.

V gene TRBV15 combines with J gene TRBJ2-1; 11 nucleotides match TRBD2. This CDR3 comprises 15 residues. The V segment lost 5 bases and the J segment 3 bases; nucleotides outside the gene matches: 3. Germline CDR1 reads LNHNV; CDR2 reads YYDKDF (reference sequence). The CDR3 is CATSGGTSGYNEQFF. In DNA form, the CDR3 reads TGTGCCACCAGCGGCGGGACTAGCGGCTACAATGAGCAGTTCTTC.

This clonotype was observed at least ten times. The chain uses TRBV5-4 and TRBJ1-2; TRBD1 is a possible D gene (5 bases). Trimming took off 0 bases at V and 7 bases at J, with 13 bases between the two ends. The germline V gene has CDR1 SGHNT and CDR2 YYREEE (reference sequence). The CDR3 has 14 residues. The CDR3 sequence is CASSLDRDLIGYTF. CDR3 nucleotide sequence: TGTGCCAGCAGCTTGGATCGGGACTTAATTGGCTACACCTTC.

The table lists this clonotype with many counts. This chain uses TRBV3-1 with TRBJ2-7, with D perhaps matching TRBD2 (6 bases). The CDR3 has 13 amino acids. CDR1 is LGHDT, CDR2 YNNKEL, per germline (reference sequence). Trimming stripped 3 bases from V and 6 bases from J, with 12 bases between. The chain's CDR3 is CASSQGGLSEQYF. Written as DNA, the CDR3 is TGTGCCAGCAGCCAGGGGGGACTTAGCGAGCAGTACTTC.

The chain joins TRBV9 to TRBJ2-1; the match to TRBD2 covers 13 bases. V lost 9 bases and J lost 1; bases outside the gene matches: 7. CDR1 SGDLS and CDR2 YYNGEE come from the germline V gene. The CDR3 covers 16 residues. The CDR3 loop is CANTQGLAGSYNEQFF. CDR3 in DNA: TGTGCCAATACACAGGGACTAGCGGGGTCCTACAATGAGCAGTTCTTC.